These 23 T cell receptor beta chains share one sample of origin, sequenced in a study of breast tumors, draining lymph nodes, adjacent tissues. Breast cancer patients provided tissue from their axillary draining lymph nodes. TCRdb re-analysed the multiplex PCR reads in MiXCR, keeping a single row per CDR3 protein. The sample yields approximately 280,000 distinct CDR3 sequences, 30% seen once. Sequenced: axillary lymph node tissue. These receptors all stem from a female donor with breast cancer. Some clones in this sample may be carry-over from other donors' samples.

Comment on this clonotype: A single base separates this from a much larger clone, so it may be a read error. The rearrangement links TRBV12-3 or TRBV12-4 to TRBJ2-7; 9 bases line up with TRBD2. J gave up 2 bases and V 3 bases, and 5 bases lay outside the gene matches. The CDR3 extends over 15 amino acids. CDR3 in DNA: TGTGCCAGCAGTTTGAGCGGGAGGACCCCCTACGAGCAGTACTTC. It yields the protein CASSLSGRTPYEQYF.

V usage is TRBV10-3 and J usage is TRBJ2-2, with 10 positions matching TRBD2. CDR1 is ENHRY and CDR2 is SYGVKD in the germline V gene. The CDR3 length is 16 residues. Unmatched junction bases numbered 15, after V lost 10 bases and J lost 7 bases. The CDR3 loop reads CASTRTSGGSGGELFF. The CDR3 nucleotides read TGTGCCAGCACTAGGACTAGCGGAGGGTCAGGCGGGGAGCTGTTTTTT.

This clonotype was recorded many times. The chain combines TRBV2 with TRBJ1-5; D not certain. The ends were cut back, 2 bases at V and 7 bases at J, with 9 bases in the middle. CDR1 SNHLY and CDR2 FYNNEI come from the germline V gene. This CDR3 spans 13 amino acids. CDR3 protein: CASSEQAIQPQHF. The DNA for the CDR3 is TGTGCCAGCAGTGAACAGGCAATCCAGCCCCAGCATTTT.

This clonotype showed up just a few times. This may be a read error, as it is one base from a much larger clone. V and J are TRBV20-1 and TRBJ2-1, with TRBD2 as a possible D gene (6 bases). The V end was cut by 1 base, the J end by 8 bases, with 12 bases between. Germline CDR1 is DFQATT and CDR2 is SNEGSKA (reference sequence). CDR3 length: 13 residues. CDR3 DNA sequence: TGCAGTGCTAGAGGTACTAGCCGGCATGAGCAGTTCTTC. Translation: CSARGTSRHEQFF.

In its sample, this clonotype was seen a few times. One end of the junction does not line up with germline, which may come from a read error. CDR3 residues: CASSQTSERIF. The CDR3 DNA reads TGTGCCAGCAGCCAGACTAGCGAAAGGATCTTC. The chain joins TRBV3-1 to TRBJ2-1; 8 positions agree with TRBD2. Per the germline V gene, CDR1 is LGHDT and CDR2 is YNNKEL (reference sequence). There are 11 residues in the CDR3.

This clonotype was counted at least ten times. The chain joins TRBV5-1 to TRBJ2-2; D is undetermined. V was shortened by 0 bases and J by 2 bases, with 8 bases between the two germline ends. Germline V CDR1 and CDR2: SGHRS, YFSETQ. CDR3 length equals 15 residues. In DNA form, the CDR3 reads TGCGCCAGCAGCTTGGTTTCGGCTAACACCGGGGAGCTGTTTTTT. Translation gives CASSLVSANTGELFF.

The table lists this clonotype with many counts. V gene TRBV12-3 or TRBV12-4 combines with J gene TRBJ2-7; 10 bases match TRBD2. V trimming: 3 bases; J trimming: 2 bases; junction bases outside the gene matches: 4. CDR3 length equals 15 residues. The CDR3 nucleotides read TGTGCCAGCAGTTTTCAGCGGGAGGGCCCCTACGAGCAGTACTTC. This translates into CASSFQREGPYEQYF.

This clonotype occurred many times. This chain joins TRBV19 and TRBJ1-5; tentative D call: TRBD1 (6 bases). V was clipped by 4 bases and J by 4 bases, with 11 bases between them. The germline V gene has CDR1 LNHDA and CDR2 SQIVND (reference sequence). The CDR3 extends over 14 amino acids. The CDR3 loop is CASSRRQDNQPQHF. CDR3 nucleotides: TGTGCCAGTAGTAGGAGACAGGATAATCAGCCCCAGCATTTT.

This clonotype came up many times. The chain is built from TRBV4-2 and TRBJ2-3; D may be TRBD2 (6 bases). V was clipped by 0 bases and J by 0 bases, with 13 bases between them. The CDR3 extends over 17 amino acids. The germline gives CDR1 LGHNA, CDR2 YNFKEQ. The CDR3 loop is CASSQDSGSPSTDTQYF. The DNA for the CDR3 is TGTGCCAGCAGCCAAGATAGCGGATCCCCTAGCACAGATACGCAGTATTTT.

The chain employs TRBV6-5 and TRBJ1-2; maybe TRBD1 (6 bases). Trimming pared 5 bases from V and 6 bases from J, leaving 13 bases between. The germline gives CDR1 MNHEY, CDR2 SVGAGI. The CDR3 has 13 amino acids. CDR3 nucleotide sequence: TGTGCCAGCAGTCATCGCCGGGGGCATGGCTACACCTTC. Its protein product is CASSHRRGHGYTF.

About this clonotype itself: It may be a read error: a sequence one base away is much more abundant. The chain has TRBV11-1 and TRBJ2-1; D might be TRBD2 (5 bases). Trimming shortened V by 3 bases and J by 10 bases, and 13 bases separated the two germline ends. From germline, CDR1 is SGHAT and CDR2 FQDESV (reference sequence). The CDR3 covers 13 residues. The CDR3 DNA reads TGTGCCAGCAGCTTCGGGAACCGGGCGGAGCAGTTCTTC. Protein product: CASSFGNRAEQFF. Full variable domain (missing parts from reference TRBV11-1 and TRBJ2-1): EAEVAQSPRYKITEKSQAVAFWCDPISGHATLYWYRQILGQGPELLVQFQDESVVDDSQLPKDRFSAERLKGVDSTLKIQPAELGDSAMYLCASSFGNRAEQFFGPGTRLTVL.

There are many counts of this clonotype. The chain has TRBV12-3 or TRBV12-4 and TRBJ2-1; D possibly matches TRBD1 or TRBD2 (5 bases each). V was pared by 5 bases and J by 1 base, with 12 bases between. CDR3 length: 15 amino acids. In nucleotides, the CDR3 is TGTGCCAGCAGTCTCCAGTGGGGGTCCTACAATGAGCAGTTCTTC. Translating gives CASSLQWGSYNEQFF.

At least ten counts were recorded for this clonotype. The CDR3: CASSSGTGGAQTQYF. CDR3 in DNA: TGTGCCAGCAGTTCCGGGACAGGGGGCGCTCAGACCCAGTACTTC. The V gene is TRBV12-3 or TRBV12-4, the J gene TRBJ2-5; 12 bases are a match to TRBD1. With 4 bases clipped from V and 6 bases from J, the junction kept 6 bases outside the gene matches. The CDR3 is 15 residues long.

This clonotype was counted many times. CDR3 region: CASSQDWIAGLETQYF. The CDR3 DNA follows: TGCGCCAGCAGCCAAGATTGGATAGCGGGACTAGAGACCCAGTACTTC. The J gene is TRBJ2-5, the V gene TRBV4-1, with 8 bases that match TRBD2. This CDR3 contains 16 residues. From germline, CDR1 is MGHRA and CDR2 YSYEKL. The V and J ends lost 0 bases and 4 bases, in that order; junction bases with no gene match: 7.

This clonotype was recorded many times. V and J are TRBV6-5 and TRBJ1-4; D ambiguous. Germline-derived CDR1 and CDR2 are MNHEY and SVGAGI. This CDR3 is 16 amino acids long. V was pared by 0 bases and J by 10 bases, with 18 bases between. In nucleotides, the CDR3 is TGTGCCAGCAGTTACTCGCGCTCGGGCCGGCGGCGAAAACTGTTTTTT. Its protein is CASSYSRSGRRRKLFF.

As regards this clonotype: Relative to the germline gene, one junction end is altered; a read error may explain this. The chain uses TRBV2 and TRBJ1-6; D is ambiguous. The CDR3 contains 15 residues. Germline CDR1 SNHLY, CDR2 FYNNEI. The CDR3 DNA follows: TGTGCCAGCAATCGTTCCAAGCCGGATAAATCACCCCTCCACTTT. Translation gives CASNRSKPDKSPLHF. Full variable domain (rest looked up from reference TRBV2 and TRBJ1-6): EPEVTQTPSHQVTQMGQEVILRCVPISNHLYFYWYRQILGQKVEFLVSFYNNEISEKSEIFDDQFSVERPDGSNFTLKIRSTKLEDSAMYFCASNRSKPDKSPLHFGNGTRLTVT.

Concerning this clonotype: A single base separates this from a much larger clone, so it may be a read error. This chain joins TRBV7-9 and TRBJ2-1; 11 positions agree with TRBD2. This CDR3 has 15 amino acids. CDR1 SEHNR and CDR2 FQNEAQ come from the germline V gene (reference sequence). The CDR3 DNA reads as TGTGCCAGCAGCTCTAGCGGGGGGACCTACAATGAGCAGCTCTTC. This gives the protein CASSSSGGTYNEQLF.

The chain links TRBV10-1 to TRBJ1-6; the D is unclear. Germline V CDR1 and CDR2: WNHNN, SYGVQD (reference sequence). This CDR3 has 12 residues. Trimming took off 3 bases at V and 8 bases at J, with 5 bases between the two ends. CDR3 DNA: TGCGCCAGCAGTGATAGGGATTCACCCCTCCACTTT. Translation gives CASSDRDSPLHF.

The CDR3 DNA reads TGTGCCAGCAGTCCCCCGGGGGCGACTAACTATGGCTACACCTTC. Protein: CASSPPGATNYGYTF. This sequence joins TRBV28 and TRBJ1-2; D may be TRBD1 (6 bases). The CDR3 extends over 15 amino acids. The V gene lost 5 bases and the J gene lost 0 bases, with 13 bases spanning the gap. In germline, CDR1 is MDHEN, CDR2 SYDVKM.

This clonotype has a count of ten or more. This chain joins TRBV19 and TRBJ1-5; D call uncertain. This CDR3 has 14 amino acids. V was clipped by 5 bases and J by 2 bases, with 10 bases between them. Germline CDR1 and CDR2: LNHDA and SQIVND (reference sequence). The DNA of the CDR3 is TGTGCCAGTAGTCCCCGGACGGGCAATCAGCCCCAGCATTTT. This translates into CASSPRTGNQPQHF.

The table lists this clonotype with many counts. The rearrangement links TRBV20-1 to TRBJ2-7; 12 nucleotides agree with TRBD2. J lost 5 bases, V lost 5 bases, and 10 bases had no gene match. This CDR3 has 15 amino acids. The germline CDR1 and CDR2 sequences are DFQATT and SNEGSKA (reference sequence). The CDR3 DNA is TGCAGTGCTCGGACTAGCGGGATCTTAATCCACGAGCAGTACTTC. Residues: CSARTSGILIHEQYF.

At least ten counts were recorded for this clonotype. V is TRBV9 and J is TRBJ2-7; D unclear. This CDR3 spans 12 amino acids. With 4 bases removed from V and 2 bases from J, the gap between germline ends came to 7 bases. The germline CDR1 and CDR2 sequences are SGDLS and YYNGEE. CDR3 loop: CASSLTPYEQYF. The CDR3 DNA follows: TGTGCCAGCAGCCTCACCCCCTACGAGCAGTACTTC.

This clonotype was observed many times. The CDR3 sequence: CASSQGEDNQPQHF. The CDR3 DNA sequence: TGTGCCAGCAGCCAAGGGGAGGACAATCAGCCCCAGCATTTT. The chain carries TRBV4-2 and TRBJ1-5; no clear D gene. Germline V CDR1 and CDR2: LGHNA, YNFKEQ. This CDR3 comprises 14 residues. Trimming took 1 base from V and 3 from J, leaving 7 bases between them.